These 26 T cell receptor beta chains originate from one sample sequenced in a study of cytomegalovirus exposure and HLA in healthy donors. The study ran its PCR with 60 Vbeta and 13 Jbeta primers. Sequenced by immunoSEQ multiplex PCR; TCRdb stores in-frame clones only, minus some. The top ten hold approximately 0.47% of the sample, which has some 220,000 clones, around 80% seen once. Material: PBMCs. Receptors originate from a boy between 10 and 17 years old in good health and CMV-seronegative.

V usage is TRBV2 and J usage is TRBJ1-2; 7 bases map to TRBD1. V was clipped by 4 bases and J by 4 bases; unmatched bases: 9. This CDR3 region has 15 residues. Looked up from germline, CDR1 is SNHLY and CDR2 is FYNNEI. CDR3 residues: CASSVQGYGGYGYTF. The CDR3 nucleotides read TGTGCCAGCAGTGTACAGGGGTATGGGGGCTATGGCTACACCTTC. The entire variable domain, with the rest obtained from reference TRBV2 and TRBJ1-2, is as follows: EPEVTQTPSHQVTQMGQEVILRCVPISNHLYFYWYRQILGQKVEFLVSFYNNEISEKSEIFDDQFSVERPDGSNFTLKIRSTKLEDSAMYFCASSVQGYGGYGYTFGSGTRLTVV.

The chain uses TRBV10-3 and TRBJ2-7; TRBD1 matches at 9 bases. The germline gives CDR1 ENHRY, CDR2 SYGVKD. V lost 6 bases to trimming and J lost 1 base; unmatched junction nucleotides: 7. This CDR3 comprises 15 residues. CDR3 sequence (DNA): TGTGCCATCAGACGGGACAGGGAGGCATCCTACGAGCAGTACTTC. Encoded protein: CAIRRDREASYEQYF.

This clone was observed a handful of times. The chain is built from TRBV27 and TRBJ1-5, with D tentatively TRBD1 (6 bases). Trimming removed 4 bases from V and 0 bases from J, with 13 bases in between. The CDR3 runs to 16 residues. CDR1 MNHEY and CDR2 SMNVEV come from the germline V gene (reference sequence). This CDR3 reads CASSWGRGYSNQPQHF. As DNA, the CDR3 is TGTGCCAGCAGTTGGGGCAGGGGCTATAGCAATCAGCCCCAGCATTTT.

The V gene is TRBV30, the J gene TRBJ2-1; 11 positions agree with TRBD2. Germline CDR1 reads GTSNPN; CDR2 reads SVGIG (reference sequence). The V and J ends lost 1 base and 5 bases, in that order; junction bases with no gene match: 4. The CDR3 has 15 residues. This chain's CDR3 is CAWSGLAGLNNEQFF. The CDR3 bases are TGTGCCTGGAGTGGACTAGCGGGACTCAACAATGAGCAGTTCTTC. Full variable domain (missing parts from reference TRBV30 and TRBJ2-1): SQTIHQWPATLVQPVGSPLSLECTVEGTSNPNLYWYRQAAGRGLQLLFYSVGIGQISSEVPQNLSASRPQDRQFILSSKKLLLSDSGFYLCAWSGLAGLNNEQFFGPGTRLTVL.

This clone appeared a single time. The rearrangement links TRBV5-1 to TRBJ2-1; 10 bases map to TRBD1. After removal of 0 bases from V and 6 bases from J, the junction contained 6 bases not matched to a gene. The CDR3 contains 16 residues. Germline V lookup: CDR1 SGHRS, CDR2 YFSETQ. CDR3 in DNA: TGCGCCAGCAGCTTGGGGCCCAGGACAGGGGGCAATGAGCAGTTCTTC. It is translated as CASSLGPRTGGNEQFF.

This chain uses TRBV5-1 with TRBJ2-5; tentatively, D is TRBD2 (5 bases). CDR1 and CDR2 from the germline V gene are SGHRS and YFSETQ. The length of the CDR3 is 12 residues. Trimming removed 4 bases at V and 2 bases at J, with 6 bases between. The CDR3 DNA is TGCGCCAGCAGCCGACTACAAGAGACCCAGTACTTC. It specifies CASSRLQETQYF.

The rearrangement links TRBV2 to TRBJ1-2, with 9 nucleotides matching TRBD1. V lost 7 bases, J lost 3 bases, and 18 bases stayed unmatched. Germline lookup yields CDR1 SNHLY and CDR2 FYNNEI. This CDR3 has 18 amino acids. The CDR3 bases are TGTGCCAGCAAAGCAGTTGGGCTTGGACAGGGGACATACTATGGCTACACCTTC. It codes for CASKAVGLGQGTYYGYTF.

The chain uses TRBV5-4 and TRBJ2-5; 9 bases agree with TRBD1. V dropped 0 bases and J dropped 4; count of bases not matched to a gene: 4. The CDR3 sequence is 15 residues long. The V gene's germline CDR1 is SGHNT and CDR2 YYREEE (reference sequence). The CDR3: CASSLGGGQGETQYF. CDR3 nucleotides: TGTGCCAGCAGCTTGGGGGGGGGACAGGGAGAGACCCAGTACTTC.

The chain carries TRBV7-2 and TRBJ2-7, with no clear D. Trimming took 5 bases from V and 3 from J, leaving 17 bases between them. This CDR3 region has 15 residues. Germline loops: CDR1 SGHTA, CDR2 FQGNSA. CDR3 bases: TGTGCCAGCAGCCCAACCCTCTTCGAGAGCTACGAGCAGTACTTC. Translation gives CASSPTLFESYEQYF.

The chain couples TRBV9 to TRBJ2-7, with 8 bases aligning to TRBD2. Germline CDR1 is SGDLS and CDR2 is YYNGEE. The CDR3 is made up of 14 amino acids. V trimming: 6 bases; J trimming: 5 bases; junction bases outside the gene matches: 10. CDR3 in DNA: TGTGCCAGCACCCCCGGGACTAGGGTCCACGAGCAGTACTTC. It codes for CASTPGTRVHEQYF.

The chain links TRBV18 to TRBJ1-1; D ambiguous. Deletions cut 0 bases from V and 1 base from J, with 12 bases between. Germline loops: CDR1 KGHSH, CDR2 LQKENI. The CDR3 consists of 16 residues. The CDR3 DNA follows: TGTGCCAGCTCACCACCTTGGCGGCTCTCGAACACTGAAGCTTTCTTT. Encoded protein: CASSPPWRLSNTEAFF. The full variable domain, with the rest looked up from reference TRBV18 and TRBJ1-1, is NAGVMQNPRHLVRRRGQEARLRCSPMKGHSHVYWYRQLPEEGLKFMVYLQKENIIDESGMPKERFSAEFPKEGPSILRIQQVVRGDSAAYFCASSPPWRLSNTEAFFGQGTRLTVV.

The V gene is TRBV30, the J gene TRBJ2-3, with D possibly TRBD2 on 6 matching bases. This CDR3 region has 14 residues. Germline V CDR1 and CDR2: GTSNPN, SVGIG (reference sequence). V was pared by 2 bases and J by 2 bases, with 11 bases between. The CDR3 bases are TGTGCCTGGAGTCCTTGGGGGGTCACAGATACGCAGTATTTT. Encoded protein: CAWSPWGVTDTQYF.

V usage is TRBV27 and J usage is TRBJ2-7; tentatively, D is TRBD2 (6 bases). Between the trimmed V and J ends, which lost 1 base and 7 bases, there was a span of 17 bases. The germline V gene has CDR1 MNHEY and CDR2 SMNVEV (reference sequence). The CDR3 contains 15 residues. The CDR3 reads CASSLLGGVLGEQYF. The CDR3 DNA reads TGTGCCAGCAGTTTATTGGGGGGAGTTTTAGGAGAGCAGTACTTC.

The chain combines TRBV27 with TRBJ2-1; the D gene is possibly TRBD2 (7 bases). The V end lost 5 bases, the J end lost 4 bases, and 18 bases lay between the germline ends. The CDR3 runs 16 residues. Germline V gives CDR1 MNHEY, CDR2 SMNVEV (reference sequence). The CDR3 region is CASSPVGGARYNEQFF. CDR3 in DNA: TGTGCCAGCAGTCCAGTTGGGGGGGCGCGTTACAATGAGCAGTTCTTC.

This clone was seen just once. The gene calls are TRBV28 and TRBJ2-7; possible D gene TRBD2, 6 bases. V lost 5 bases, J lost 4 bases, and 15 bases lay in between. Germline lookup yields CDR1 MDHEN and CDR2 SYDVKM. The CDR3 is made up of 14 amino acids. This CDR3 is CASSPGPGVYEQYF. In DNA form, the CDR3 reads TGTGCCAGCAGTCCGGGCCCGGGGGTATACGAGCAGTACTTC.

This clone was picked up a small number of times. This rearrangement joins TRBV23-1 to TRBJ1-5; 8 bases line up with TRBD1. TRBV23-1 is filed as an ORF, its function uncertain. Trimming removed 0 bases from V and 7 bases from J; junction bases left unmatched: 5. The CDR3 has 15 residues. This CDR3 is CASSQSAGGRQPQHF. DNA of the CDR3: TGCGCCAGCAGTCAATCAGCAGGGGGCCGGCAGCCCCAGCATTTT.

The CDR3, as DNA: TGCGCCAGCAGCTTGGGGCGGGACCTAGCAAGCACAGATACGCAGTATTTT. It codes for CASSLGRDLASTDTQYF. This chain joins TRBV5-1 and TRBJ2-3; tentatively, D is TRBD2 (6 bases). The V gene lost 0 bases and the J gene lost 0 bases, with 14 bases spanning the gap. Germline V gene lookup returns CDR1 SGHRS and CDR2 YFSETQ. This CDR3 is built from 17 residues.

The rearrangement joins TRBV18 to TRBJ2-3; D might be TRBD1 (6 bases). Germline CDR1 is KGHSH and CDR2 is LQKENI. The CDR3 contains 16 residues. Between the trimmed V and J ends, which lost 2 bases and 2 bases, there was a span of 14 bases. For the CDR3, the DNA is TGTGCCAGCTCACCAATCGAATGGGGACACACAGATACGCAGTATTTT. This gives the protein CASSPIEWGHTDTQYF.

The chain joins TRBV29-1 to TRBJ1-1, with D possibly TRBD1 on 5 matching bases. The CDR3 is made up of 14 amino acids. Germline assignment: CDR1 SQVTM and CDR2 ANQGSEA. V dropped 6 bases and J dropped 2 bases, with 16 bases sitting between them. CDR3 DNA: TGCAGCGTCGTGGGAGGGTGGGGCAACACTGAAGCTTTCTTT. Its protein is CSVVGGWGNTEAFF.

This clone was observed a few times. The V gene is TRBV5-6, the J gene TRBJ2-7; a weak D match, TRBD1 (6 bases). The CDR3 length is 13 residues. V dropped 5 bases and J dropped 0 bases, with 9 bases sitting between them. Germline CDR1 and CDR2: SGHDT and YYEEEE. This chain's CDR3 is CASSSDSSYEQYF. The CDR3 coding sequence is TGTGCCAGCAGTTCGGACAGCTCCTACGAGCAGTACTTC.

V is TRBV19 and J is TRBJ2-5, with D possibly TRBD2 on 6 matching bases. Looked up from germline, CDR1 is LNHDA and CDR2 is SQIVND (reference sequence). Trimming stripped 5 bases from V and 2 bases from J, with 12 bases between. This CDR3 is 14 amino acids long. The CDR3 here is CASSLQGGQETQYF. The CDR3 DNA reads TGTGCCAGTAGTCTCCAGGGAGGACAAGAGACCCAGTACTTC.

This clone was seen a single time. The chain has TRBV15 and TRBJ1-1, with 10 positions matching TRBD1. V lost 0 bases, J lost 7 bases, and 5 bases stayed unmatched. Germline V CDR1 and CDR2: LNHNV, YYDKDF (reference sequence). The CDR3 spans 15 residues. CDR3 nucleotides: TGTGCCACCAGCAGAGAGGGACAGGGGTATGATGAAGCTTTCTTT. This translates into CATSREGQGYDEAFF.

This clone was counted between two and nine times. The V gene is TRBV7-9, the J gene TRBJ1-3; D is perhaps TRBD1 (5 bases). Per the germline V gene, CDR1 is SEHNR and CDR2 is FQNEAQ (reference sequence). The CDR3 contains 16 residues. Between the trimmed V and J ends, which lost 3 bases and 0 bases, there was a span of 12 bases. DNA for the CDR3: TGTGCCAGCAGCTTCGGACACCGCAGCTCTGGAAACACCATATATTTT. It codes for CASSFGHRSSGNTIYF.

CDR3 amino acids: CASSDSSGRDTGELFF. In DNA, the CDR3 is TGTGCCAGCAGTGACTCTAGCGGGAGGGACACCGGGGAGCTGTTTTTT. V gene TRBV6-4 combines with J gene TRBJ2-2, with 11 bases matching TRBD2. This CDR3 contains 16 residues. With V trimmed by 0 bases and J by 3 bases, 0 bases remained unmatched. Looked up from germline, CDR1 is MRHNA and CDR2 is SNTAGT.

V usage is TRBV11-2 and J usage is TRBJ2-7; D gene ambiguous. This CDR3 has 16 residues. From germline, CDR1 is SGHAT and CDR2 FQNNGV. V gave up 3 bases and J gave up 4 bases, with 19 bases separating them. CDR3 DNA: TGTGCCAGCAGCTTCAGGCGAGTGAGCCCGAATTACGAGCAGTACTTC. Amino acids: CASSFRRVSPNYEQYF.

The genes are TRBV6-5 and TRBJ1-6, with 7 bases fitting TRBD1. The CDR3 covers 14 residues. CDR1 and CDR2 from the germline V gene are MNHEY and SVGAGI. The ends lost 4 bases at V and 8 bases at J; junction bases unmatched: 5. DNA of the CDR3: TGTGCCAGCAGTTCTGGACAGGCGGATTCACCCCTCCACTTT. Protein sequence: CASSSGQADSPLHF.